These 5 T cell receptor beta chains were sequenced from one sample in a study of early T cells in non-severe SARS-CoV-2 infection. TCRdb called the 5' RACE reads again in MiXCR, with one record for every CDR3 protein. The profile shows 40,000 to 60,000 distinct CDR3 sequences, around 11% of them singletons. Sequenced: whole blood. Receptor source: an adult who was a healthcare worker with PCR-confirmed SARS-CoV-2 infection or an uninfected control (not recorded which).

This clonotype was observed many times. The CDR3 spells CASSQDRGQGADNEQFF. The CDR3 DNA follows: TGCGCCAGCAGCCAAGATCGGGGACAGGGGGCTGACAATGAGCAGTTCTTC. J is TRBJ2-1 and V is TRBV4-3, with TRBD1 matching over 12 bases. The CDR3 consists of 17 residues. Per germline, CDR1 LGHNA and CDR2 YSLEER. Trimming took 0 bases from V and 5 from J; bases not matched to a gene: 5.

The V and J genes are TRBV5-1 and TRBJ1-4; the D gene is possibly TRBD1 (6 bases). This CDR3 is built from 15 residues. V lost 4 bases and J 5 bases, leaving 15 bases between the germline ends. Germline V gene lookup returns CDR1 SGHRS and CDR2 YFSETQ. CDR3 protein: CASSQGRGQNEKLFF. The CDR3 DNA reads TGCGCCAGCAGCCAGGGCCGGGGGCAAAATGAAAAACTGTTTTTT.

This clonotype was counted many times. The chain recombines TRBV7-9 with TRBJ2-1; D perhaps matches TRBD2 (6 bases). V was pared by 4 bases and J by 6 bases, with 13 bases between. The CDR3 spans 14 residues. Germline CDR1 and CDR2: SEHNR and FQNEAQ (reference sequence). The CDR3 region is CASSSTGTVNEQFF. The CDR3 DNA is TGTGCCAGCAGCTCGACCGGGACTGTCAATGAGCAGTTCTTC. Supplemented by reference TRBV7-9 and TRBJ2-1, the full variable domain reads DTGVSQNPRHKITKRGQNVTFRCDPISEHNRLYWYRQTLGQGPEFLTYFQNEAQLEKSRLLSDRFSAERPKGSFSTLEIQRTEQGDSAMYLCASSSTGTVNEQFFGPGTRLTVL.

The chain carries TRBV24-1 and TRBJ1-5; D remains unclear. Germline CDR1 is KGHDR and CDR2 is SFDVKD. The CDR3 loop spans 17 amino acids. Trimming removed 4 bases at V and 1 base at J, with 16 bases between. CDR3 amino acids: CATSDRRGGMSNQPQHF. As DNA, the CDR3 is TGTGCCACCAGTGACCGCCGTGGAGGGATGAGCAATCAGCCCCAGCATTTT.

Comment on this clonotype: This may be a read error, as it is one base from a much larger clone. The chain carries TRBV7-6 and TRBJ1-4; weak D call: TRBD1 (6 bases). The CDR3 loop spans 15 amino acids. Germline lookup yields CDR1 SGHVS and CDR2 FNYEAQ. This chain's CDR3 is CVSSEQGDRYEKLFF. CDR3 in DNA: TGTGTCAGCAGCGAACAGGGTGACCGATATGAAAAACTGTTTTTT.